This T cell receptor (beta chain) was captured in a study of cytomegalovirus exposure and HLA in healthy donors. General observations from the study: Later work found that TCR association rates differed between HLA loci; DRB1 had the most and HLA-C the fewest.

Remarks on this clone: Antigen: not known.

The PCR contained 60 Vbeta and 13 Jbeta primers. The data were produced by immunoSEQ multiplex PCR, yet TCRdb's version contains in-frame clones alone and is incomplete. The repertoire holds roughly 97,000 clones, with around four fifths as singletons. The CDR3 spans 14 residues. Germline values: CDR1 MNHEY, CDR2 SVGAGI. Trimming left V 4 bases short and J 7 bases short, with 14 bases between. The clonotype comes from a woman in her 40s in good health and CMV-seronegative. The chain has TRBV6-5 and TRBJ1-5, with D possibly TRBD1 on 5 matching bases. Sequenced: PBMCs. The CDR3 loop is CASSSGNWGQPQHF. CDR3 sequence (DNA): TGTGCCAGCAGTTCGGGCAACTGGGGCCAGCCCCAGCATTTT.